A single sample gave rise to the 10 T cell receptor beta chains below, sequenced in a study of T cells in Graves' hyperthyroidism and ophthalmopathy. There were TCR beta CDR3 regions amplified from RNA transcripts. During a first-round RT-PCR of the TCR CDR3, the HTBI primer set was used. TCRdb reanalysed the multiplex PCR reads using MiXCR and keeps one entry per CDR3 protein. The sample comprises 300,000 to 450,000 distinct CDR3 sequences, approximately 18% of which are singletons, and roughly two fifths rests with the top ten. The source material was blood. The receptors stem from a man aged 18 to 35 with Graves' ophthalmopathy.

This clonotype was seen only a few times. The chain joins TRBV7-9 to TRBJ2-7, with 7 bases that match TRBD2. J gave up 3 bases and V 8 bases, and 7 bases lay outside the gene matches. CDR1 SEHNR and CDR2 FQNEAQ come from the germline V gene (reference sequence). This CDR3 has 13 amino acids. For the CDR3, the DNA is TGTGCCAGCGGGGGGGGGGAATACTACGAGCAGTACTTC. Translated, it gives CASGGGEYYEQYF.

This clonotype came up a few times. V usage is TRBV3-1 and J usage is TRBJ1-6, with TRBD1 matching 7 bases. V was pared by 0 bases and J by 6 bases, with 5 bases of the junction left unmatched. The germline gives CDR1 LGHDT, CDR2 YNNKEL (reference sequence). CDR3 length equals 16 residues. CDR3 DNA: TGTGCCAGCAGCCAAGACGGGACAGATTTTAATTCACCCCTCCACTTT. Translation gives CASSQDGTDFNSPLHF.

This clonotype was counted at least ten times. The chain joins TRBV5-8 to TRBJ2-3, with D perhaps TRBD1 (5 bases). CDR3 size: 14 residues. The ends were cut back, 4 bases at V and 2 bases at J, with 11 bases in the middle. Germline assignment: CDR1 SGHTS and CDR2 YDEGEE. CDR3 amino acids: CASSKDTYTDTQYF. The CDR3 nucleotides read TGTGCCAGCAGCAAGGACACCTACACAGATACGCAGTATTTT.

A few counts support this clonotype. The chain employs TRBV10-2 and TRBJ1-3; D unclear. Trimming pared 4 bases from V and 0 bases from J, leaving 7 bases between. Germline V gene data show CDR1 as WSHSY and CDR2 as SAAADI. This CDR3 spans 14 amino acids. Here the CDR3 DNA reads TGCGCCAGCAGTGGCCCCAACTCTGGAAACACCATATATTTT. Amino acid sequence: CASSGPNSGNTIYF.

The V and J genes are TRBV9 and TRBJ2-3; TRBD2 is a possible D gene (5 bases). Trimming removed 4 bases at V and 5 bases at J, with 17 bases between. From germline, CDR1 is SGDLS and CDR2 YYNGEE. CDR3 length: 15 amino acids. The CDR3 region has the DNA TGTGCCAGCAGCCCTCGTAGCGAGCCCGGAGATACGCAGTATTTT. This sequence encodes CASSPRSEPGDTQYF.

This clonotype was counted a few times. V is TRBV28 and J is TRBJ1-5; D may be TRBD1 (6 bases). There are 15 residues in the CDR3. Between the trimmed V and J ends, which lost 6 bases and 1 base, there was a span of 13 bases. From germline, CDR1 is MDHEN and CDR2 SYDVKM. This CDR3 reads CASSPQGTSNQPQHF. CDR3 nucleotides: TGTGCCAGCAGCCCGCAGGGGACGAGCAATCAGCCCCAGCATTTT. Full variable domain (missing parts from reference TRBV28 and TRBJ1-5): DVKVTQSSRYLVKRTGEKVFLECVQDMDHENMFWYRQDPGLGLRLIYFSYDVKMKEKGDIPEGYSVSREKKERFSLILESASTNQTSMYLCASSPQGTSNQPQHFGDGTRLSIL.

The chain is built from TRBV20-1 and TRBJ2-7, with TRBD1 matching 11 bases. Germline CDR1 is DFQATT and CDR2 is SNEGSKA (reference sequence). The CDR3 covers 15 residues. V lost 1 base and J lost 3; bases outside the gene matches: 5. In DNA, the CDR3 is TGCAGTGCTAGAGGCTCGGGACAGGGGGGCTACGAGCAGTACTTC. Its translation is CSARGSGQGGYEQYF.

The V gene is TRBV15, the J gene TRBJ2-5; 7 bases fit TRBD1. The CDR3 covers 17 residues. V lost 5 bases to trimming and J lost 4 bases; unmatched junction nucleotides: 16. Germline lookup yields CDR1 LNHNV and CDR2 YYDKDF (reference sequence). The CDR3 bases are TGTGCCACCAGCTTCGGTGGTGACAGGGTAATTGGAGAGACCCAGTACTTC. Translation: CATSFGGDRVIGETQYF.

This clonotype appeared a few times. The rearrangement joins TRBV18 to TRBJ1-2; TRBD1 is a possible D gene (6 bases). The length of the CDR3 is 14 residues. CDR1 and CDR2 from the germline V gene are KGHSH and LQKENI. Trimming cost V 6 bases and J 0 bases, with 11 bases left between them. CDR3 DNA: TGTGCCAGCTCCGCGGACAGAGCTAACTATGGCTACACCTTC. The encoded protein is CASSADRANYGYTF.

This clonotype occurred many times. The chain combines TRBV27 with TRBJ2-1; D unclear. The CDR3 length is 16 residues. V dropped 5 bases and J dropped 6 bases, with 20 bases sitting between them. In germline, CDR1 is MNHEY, CDR2 SMNVEV (reference sequence). CDR3 sequence reads: CASSPRPPLRPNEQFF. The DNA for the CDR3 is TGTGCCAGCAGTCCCCGGCCCCCACTCAGGCCCAATGAGCAGTTCTTC.